One and the same sample provided the 27 T cell receptor beta chains below, sequenced in a study of Graves' ophthalmopathy and Graves' hyperthyroidism. RNA served as the template for amplifying TCR beta CDR3 regions. HTBI primers served in a first-round RT-PCR, which a second-round multiplex PCR followed. MiXCR, run by TCRdb on the multiplex PCR reads, gives a single entry per CDR3 protein. The sample consists of roughly 610,000 distinct CDR3 sequences, 22% of them appearing once. Material: peripheral blood. The receptors come from a woman aged 18-30 years with stable Graves' hyperthyroidism. Some clones in this sample may be carry-over from other donors' samples.

This clonotype has just a few counts. The chain combines TRBV29-1 with TRBJ1-6, with TRBD1 matching 9 bases. V was pared by 7 bases and J by 10 bases, with 5 bases of the junction left unmatched. This CDR3 spans 12 amino acids. Germline lookup yields CDR1 SQVTM and CDR2 ANQGSEA. CDR3 nucleotide sequence: TGCAGCGCCGGGACAGGGAACTCACCCCTCCACTTT. Translating gives CSAGTGNSPLHF.

This clonotype showed up many times. V gene TRBV9 combines with J gene TRBJ1-6; D gene uncertain. This CDR3 region has 14 residues. Trimming shortened V by 0 bases and J by 4 bases, and 5 bases separated the two germline ends. The germline CDR1 and CDR2 sequences are SGDLS and YYNGEE. Here the CDR3 reads CASSVGNYNSPLHF. CDR3 sequence (DNA): TGTGCCAGCAGCGTAGGAAATTATAATTCACCCCTCCACTTT.

This clonotype has a count of ten or more. CDR3 in amino acids: CASSEAGEQYF. The CDR3 region has the DNA TGTGCCAGCAGTGAAGCTGGGGAGCAGTACTTC. The chain carries TRBV2 and TRBJ2-7; D is uncertain. Between the trimmed V and J ends, which lost 0 bases and 7 bases, there was a span of 4 bases. The CDR3 length is 11 residues. Germline V lookup: CDR1 SNHLY, CDR2 FYNNEI. The variable domain in full, completed from reference TRBV2 and TRBJ2-7, reads EPEVTQTPSHQVTQMGQEVILRCVPISNHLYFYWYRQILGQKVEFLVSFYNNEISEKSEIFDDQFSVERPDGSNFTLKIRSTKLEDSAMYFCASSEAGEQYFGPGTRLTVT.

V and J are TRBV28 and TRBJ1-1; 7 bases align to TRBD1. Unmatched junction bases numbered 7, after V lost 8 bases and J lost 1 base. The germline V gene has CDR1 MDHEN and CDR2 SYDVKM. This CDR3 is built from 14 residues. The CDR3 here is CASVRQGTNTEAFF. The CDR3 bases are TGTGCCAGCGTAAGACAGGGAACGAACACTGAAGCTTTCTTT.

The chain uses TRBV6-1 and TRBJ2-5; TRBD1 might be the D (6 bases). Per the germline V gene, CDR1 is MNHNS and CDR2 is SASEGT. Trimming took 6 bases from V and 3 from J, leaving 11 bases between them. CDR3 length: 13 amino acids. CDR3: CASSRQEEETQYF. For the CDR3, the DNA is TGTGCCAGCAGCCGACAGGAGGAAGAGACCCAGTACTTC.

The genes are TRBV6-1 and TRBJ1-3; 9 bases are shared with TRBD1. This CDR3 region has 14 residues. V shed 4 bases and J 3 bases; nucleotides not matched to a gene: 1. Germline loops: CDR1 MNHNS, CDR2 SASEGT. In DNA, the CDR3 is TGTGCCAGCAGTGGACAGGGGGGTGGAAACACCATATATTTT. It yields the protein CASSGQGGGNTIYF.

At least ten counts were recorded for this clonotype. The V call is TRBV9, the J call TRBJ1-2, with D perhaps matching TRBD1 (5 bases). V lost 3 bases to trimming and J lost 5 bases, with 8 bases between them. The CDR3 runs 12 residues. CDR1 SGDLS and CDR2 YYNGEE come from the germline V gene. Here the CDR3 reads CASSGEGYGYTF. The CDR3 nucleotides read TGTGCCAGCAGCGGCGAGGGGTATGGCTACACCTTC.

This clonotype was detected only a few times. The chain has TRBV20-1 and TRBJ2-7; 9 bases are a match to TRBD2. V was pared by 3 bases and J by 7 bases, with 7 bases of the junction left unmatched. Germline CDR1 is DFQATT and CDR2 is SNEGSKA (reference sequence). The CDR3 has 13 residues. CDR3 loop: CSARNPLAGEQYF. The CDR3 DNA sequence: TGCAGTGCTAGGAACCCCCTAGCGGGGGAGCAGTACTTC.

The chain links TRBV2 to TRBJ1-6; D perhaps matches TRBD1 (5 bases). The germline V and J ends were trimmed by 6 bases and 7 bases, with 16 bases remaining between them. The germline V gene encodes CDR1 SNHLY and CDR2 FYNNEI. The CDR3 covers 15 residues. For the CDR3, the DNA is TGTGCCAGCAGCGACTTACAGGAATTGAATTCACCCCTCCACTTT. As protein: CASSDLQELNSPLHF.

This clonotype appeared many times. The CDR3 here is CASSYPSGQNSNQPQHF. In DNA form, the CDR3 reads TGTGCCAGCAGTTACCCTTCGGGACAGAATAGCAATCAGCCCCAGCATTTT. The chain employs TRBV6-2 or TRBV6-3 and TRBJ1-5; TRBD1 matches 7 bases. Trimming removed 2 bases from V and 0 bases from J; junction bases left unmatched: 7. Germline values: CDR1 MNHEY, CDR2 SVGEGT. This CDR3 is built from 17 residues.

The sample holds many counts of this clonotype. The rearrangement uses TRBV18 and TRBJ2-5; D possibly matches TRBD1 or TRBD2 (6 bases each). The germline V gene encodes CDR1 KGHSH and CDR2 LQKENI. The CDR3 has 15 residues. Trimming pared 3 bases from V and 1 base from J, leaving 12 bases between. In nucleotides, the CDR3 is TGTGCCAGCTCACCTAATACGGGGGCCCAAGAGACCCAGTACTTC. Translation gives CASSPNTGAQETQYF.

CDR3 loop: CASTQTTEAFF. CDR3 coding DNA: TGTGCCAGCACCCAAACCACTGAAGCTTTCTTT. The genes are TRBV28 and TRBJ1-1; D is ambiguous. Germline CDR1 MDHEN, CDR2 SYDVKM. The CDR3 spans 11 residues. V was shortened by 7 bases and J by 4 bases, with 7 bases between the two germline ends.

The chain carries TRBV12-3 or TRBV12-4 and TRBJ2-5; 10 nucleotides agree with TRBD2. This CDR3 is 16 amino acids long. V lost 6 bases and J lost 3; bases outside the gene matches: 10. CDR3 sequence (DNA): TGTGCCAGCAGCTACTACCATGGGACTAGCGAAGAGACCCAGTACTTC. Translating it yields CASSYYHGTSEETQYF.

This clonotype was recorded many times. The CDR3 region is CASSEASGGQETQYF. The DNA of the CDR3 is TGTGCCAGCAGTGAAGCTAGCGGGGGCCAAGAGACCCAGTACTTC. V gene TRBV6-1 combines with J gene TRBJ2-5; TRBD2 agrees at 9 bases. The trim removed 0 bases at V and 1 base at J, leaving 0 bases unmatched. From germline, CDR1 is MNHNS and CDR2 SASEGT. This CDR3 spans 15 amino acids.

The V call is TRBV28, the J call TRBJ2-7; unclear D gene. From germline, CDR1 is MDHEN and CDR2 SYDVKM. This CDR3 has 13 residues. The ends were cut back, 1 base at V and 5 bases at J, with 9 bases in the middle. DNA for the CDR3: TGTGCCAGCAGTTTATATGAGGTGGACGAGCAGTACTTC. Its translation is CASSLYEVDEQYF.

On this clonotype: Just one base apart from a much larger clone, this may be a read error. This chain joins TRBV7-3 and TRBJ2-5; D is perhaps TRBD1 (6 bases). This CDR3 is built from 14 residues. Per the germline V gene, CDR1 is SGHTA and CDR2 is FQGTGA. With 10 bases removed from V and 5 bases from J, the gap between germline ends came to 20 bases. The DNA of the CDR3 is TGTGCCAACAGATCAATCACAGGGTCGGAGACCCAGTACTTC. As protein: CANRSITGSETQYF.

This clonotype has ten or more counts. The V call is TRBV19, the J call TRBJ2-7; D remains unclear. This CDR3 has 14 amino acids. The germline V gene encodes CDR1 LNHDA and CDR2 SQIVND (reference sequence). Trimming stripped 7 bases from V and 6 bases from J, with 19 bases between. The CDR3 here is CASTRLLGLCEQYF. The CDR3 region has the DNA TGTGCCAGTACCCGACTCCTTGGGCTCTGCGAGCAGTACTTC. Using reference TRBV19 and TRBJ2-7 for the parts outside the CDR3, the full variable domain is DGGITQSPKYLFRKEGQNVTLSCEQNLNHDAMYWYRQDPGQGLRLIYYSQIVNDFQKGDIAEGYSVSREKKESFPLTVTSAQKNPTAFYLCASTRLLGLCEQYFGPGTRLTVT.

This clonotype was found a few times. The V gene is TRBV10-3, the J gene TRBJ2-2, with 9 bases matching TRBD1. Germline trimming cut 10 bases from V and 2 bases from J; bases unmatched to any gene: 8. The CDR3 is made up of 15 amino acids. Looked up from germline, CDR1 is ENHRY and CDR2 is SYGVKD. The DNA for the CDR3 is TGTGCCACCACCACGGGACAGGGAAACACCGGGGAGCTGTTTTTT. As protein: CATTTGQGNTGELFF.

Notes on this clonotype: Since the CDR3 does not end with the conserved phenylalanine or tryptophan, this likely comes from a read error. The rearrangement joins TRBV6-1 to TRBJ1-2; the match to TRBD1 covers 8 bases. The CDR3 totals 16 residues. CDR1 MNHNS and CDR2 SASEGT come from the germline V gene. Unmatched junction bases numbered 7, after V lost 4 bases and J lost 0 bases. CDR3 sequence reads: CASSALRDRTNYGYTY. CDR3 bases: TGTGCCAGCAGTGCCCTCCGGGACAGGACTAACTATGGCTACACCTAC.

In its sample, this clonotype was seen many times. J is TRBJ2-4 and V is TRBV7-2; D not certain. Germline-derived CDR1 and CDR2 are SGHTA and FQGNSA. V was clipped by 0 bases and J by 8 bases, with 11 bases between them. The CDR3 has 14 amino acids. CDR3 in DNA: TGTGCCAGCAGCTTAGCCCGTGGTCATGACATTCAGTACTTC. Translating it yields CASSLARGHDIQYF.

The sample holds a few counts of this clonotype. The chain uses TRBV5-1 and TRBJ2-3; D gene uncertain. Trimming removed 1 base at V and 2 bases at J, with 11 bases between. The CDR3 sequence is 15 residues long. CDR1 and CDR2 (germline): SGHRS, YFSETQ. The CDR3: CASSLKRQNTDTQYF. CDR3 DNA: TGCGCCAGCAGCTTGAAGCGCCAAAACACAGATACGCAGTATTTT.

This clonotype was recorded at least ten times. The chain carries TRBV12-3 or TRBV12-4 and TRBJ2-5; 8 positions agree with TRBD1. With V trimmed by 6 bases and J by 3 bases, 9 bases remained unmatched. The CDR3 sequence is 15 residues long. CDR3 in DNA: TGTGCCAGCAGAAATATGGGACAGGACAAAGAGACCCAGTACTTC. Amino acids: CASRNMGQDKETQYF.

The chain is built from TRBV11-2 and TRBJ2-7, with D uncertain. The CDR3 consists of 14 residues. The ends were cut back, 6 bases at V and 3 bases at J, with 15 bases in the middle. Per the germline V gene, CDR1 is SGHAT and CDR2 is FQNNGV. For the CDR3, the DNA is TGTGCCAGCAGGAAGACGGTTCTAGTCTACGAGCAGTACTTC. Translating gives CASRKTVLVYEQYF.

This chain connects TRBV28 to TRBJ2-7, with TRBD2 matching 10 bases. The CDR3 sequence is 11 residues long. The germline V gene encodes CDR1 MDHEN and CDR2 SYDVKM. CDR3 in amino acids: CGTKRGGEQYF. Written as DNA, the CDR3 is TGTGGCACAAAGCGGGGGGGCGAGCAGTACTTC.

This clonotype was seen many times. This chain connects TRBV2 to TRBJ1-2; no definite D call. This CDR3 is built from 12 residues. V gave up 6 bases and J gave up 0 bases, with 5 bases separating them. The germline CDR1 and CDR2 sequences are SNHLY and FYNNEI. CDR3 DNA: TGTGCCAGCAGGGCCCCTAACTATGGCTACACCTTC. Protein sequence: CASRAPNYGYTF.

The CDR3 sequence is CASLAGTGNYEQYF. CDR3 nucleotide sequence: TGTGCCAGCCTTGCTGGGACAGGGAACTACGAGCAGTACTTC. The J gene is TRBJ2-7, the V gene TRBV2; TRBD1 matches 9 bases. The germline V gene has CDR1 SNHLY and CDR2 FYNNEI. After removal of 8 bases from V and 3 bases from J, the junction contained 8 bases not matched to a gene. The CDR3 contains 14 residues. Full variable domain (missing parts from reference TRBV2 and TRBJ2-7): EPEVTQTPSHQVTQMGQEVILRCVPISNHLYFYWYRQILGQKVEFLVSFYNNEISEKSEIFDDQFSVERPDGSNFTLKIRSTKLEDSAMYFCASLAGTGNYEQYFGPGTRLTVT.

This clonotype was counted only a few times. The rearrangement joins TRBV12-3 or TRBV12-4 to TRBJ2-7; the D is unclear. With 5 bases removed from V and 5 bases from J, the gap between germline ends came to 7 bases. The length of the CDR3 is 11 residues. The CDR3 sequence is CASSPNDEQYF. CDR3 nucleotides: TGTGCCAGCAGTCCCAACGACGAGCAGTACTTC.